This TCR beta chain was sequenced in a study of cytomegalovirus exposure and HLA in healthy donors. The CDR3 runs 13 residues. Germline-derived CDR1 and CDR2 are SGDLS and YYNGEE. V shed 7 bases and J 10 bases; nucleotides not matched to a gene: 9. Study results and caveats: TCR beta chain V- and J-gene trimming was linked, in a later analysis, to a missense variant in DCLRE1C.

As concerns this clone: Its target is unknown.

The PCR contained 60 Vbeta and 13 Jbeta primers. TCRdb keeps only in-frame clones here, not all; method: immunoSEQ multiplex PCR. This repertoire shows about 120,000 clones, 63% found once; its top ten account for 8% to 10%. This sequence originates from a man aged 35 to 55 in good health and CMV-seropositive. The gene calls are TRBV9 and TRBJ2-1, with TRBD1 matching 9 bases. What was sequenced was PBMCs. CDR3 residues: CASQGDRVGEQFF. CDR3 nucleotide sequence: TGTGCCAGCCAGGGGGACAGGGTAGGAGAGCAGTTCTTC.